These 23 T cell receptor beta chains were sequenced from one sample in a study of glioma-infiltrating T cells after dendritic cell vaccination. Measured with immunoSEQ multiplex PCR; TCRdb has only the in-frame clones, and not every one. The sample has some 100,000 clones, around three quarters seen once; the top ten hold less than 7%. This specimen was blood, taken before dendritic cell vaccination. These receptors came from a human donor with glioblastoma.

The chain carries TRBV29-1 and TRBJ2-2, with 7 positions matching TRBD1. The CDR3 totals 14 residues. Per germline, CDR1 SQVTM and CDR2 ANQGSEA. V was pared by 7 bases and J by 0 bases, with 5 bases of the junction left unmatched. The CDR3 DNA reads TGCAGCGGATACAGGGGCCCGAACACCGGGGAGCTGTTTTTT. Protein: CSGYRGPNTGELFF.

This clone was picked up one time. J is TRBJ1-1 and V is TRBV11-2; D remains unclear. This CDR3 contains 13 residues. Germline-derived CDR1 and CDR2 are SGHAT and FQNNGV. V was pared by 6 bases and J by 5 bases, with 13 bases between. The chain's CDR3 is CASSLIWRTEAFF. In nucleotides, the CDR3 is TGTGCCAGCAGTCTTATTTGGAGGACTGAAGCTTTCTTT.

The J gene is TRBJ2-7, the V gene TRBV5-1, with unresolved D. The V gene's germline CDR1 is SGHRS and CDR2 YFSETQ. There are 17 residues in the CDR3. The V and J ends lost 4 bases and 2 bases respectively, with 22 bases between them. In DNA form, the CDR3 reads TGCGCCAGCAGCCCGACCCTGGGCCCCAAAGGCCCCTACGAGCAGTACTTC. Its protein is CASSPTLGPKGPYEQYF.

V is TRBV9 and J is TRBJ1-2; D gene ambiguous. Germline CDR1 is SGDLS and CDR2 is YYNGEE. The CDR3 sequence is 14 residues long. V lost 4 bases, J lost 4 bases, and 14 bases lay in between. CDR3 in DNA: TGTGCCAGCAGCCTCCGCCCGTCAGGCTATGGCTACACCTTC. Translating it yields CASSLRPSGYGYTF.

The chain uses TRBV27 and TRBJ2-7; possibly TRBD2 for D (7 bases). CDR3 length: 14 residues. The germline gives CDR1 MNHEY, CDR2 SMNVEV (reference sequence). Between the trimmed V and J ends, which lost 3 bases and 5 bases, there was a span of 14 bases. DNA of the CDR3: TGTGCCAGCAGTTTGGCGGGGGCGCATGACGAGCAGTACTTC. Translating gives CASSLAGAHDEQYF.

This chain links TRBV18 with TRBJ1-5, with unresolved D. From germline, CDR1 is KGHSH and CDR2 LQKENI. This CDR3 has 13 residues. V was cut by 2 bases and J by 5 bases, with 7 bases left in between. CDR3 amino acids: CASSPGQDQPQHF. CDR3 bases: TGTGCCAGCTCACCAGGGCAAGATCAGCCCCAGCATTTT.

The rearrangement uses TRBV2 and TRBJ1-1; 10 nucleotides align to TRBD1. Per germline, CDR1 SNHLY and CDR2 FYNNEI. Losses at the gene ends were 5 bases for V and 14 bases for J; bases not matched to a gene: 8. The CDR3 is 12 amino acids. The CDR3 nucleotides read TGTGCCAGCAGTCTGGCCGGGACAGGGGCCTTCTTT. Amino acids: CASSLAGTGAFF.

V and J are TRBV7-9 and TRBJ1-3; a weak D match, TRBD1 (5 bases). Germline-derived CDR1 and CDR2 are SEHNR and FQNEAQ (reference sequence). Trimming removed 0 bases at V and 3 bases at J, with 6 bases between. CDR3 length: 14 amino acids. This CDR3 reads CASSLARVGNTIYF. The CDR3 nucleotides are TGTGCCAGCAGCTTAGCCAGGGTTGGAAACACCATATATTTT.

This chain joins TRBV9 and TRBJ1-3; 7 bases agree with TRBD1. Per the germline V gene, CDR1 is SGDLS and CDR2 is YYNGEE. Trimming removed 2 bases from V and 0 bases from J; junction bases left unmatched: 8. The CDR3 is 17 residues long. This CDR3 reads CASSVLPTGSSGNTIYF. The CDR3 DNA is TGTGCCAGCAGCGTCCTTCCGACAGGGAGCTCTGGAAACACCATATATTTT.

The chain couples TRBV28 to TRBJ1-5; D is unclear. CDR3 size: 14 residues. Trimming shortened V by 2 bases and J by 4 bases, and 9 bases separated the two germline ends. From germline, CDR1 is MDHEN and CDR2 SYDVKM. Here the CDR3 reads CASSLVTGNQPQHF. For the CDR3, the DNA is TGTGCCAGCAGTTTAGTAACGGGGAATCAGCCCCAGCATTTT.

The chain uses TRBV2 and TRBJ1-3, with 7 bases that match TRBD1. Germline V lookup: CDR1 SNHLY, CDR2 FYNNEI. The CDR3 loop spans 13 amino acids. Trimming at V came to 3 bases and at J to 5 bases, leaving 1 base not matched to a gene. This chain's CDR3 is CASSEGQRNTIYF. In DNA form, the CDR3 reads TGTGCCAGCAGTGAGGGACAGAGAAACACCATATATTTT.

The chain recombines TRBV9 with TRBJ2-5; D may be TRBD2 (5 bases). CDR1 SGDLS and CDR2 YYNGEE come from the germline V gene. CDR3 size: 12 residues. Trimming cost V 0 bases and J 5 bases, with 5 bases left between them. CDR3 in amino acids: CASSVGEETQYF. The CDR3 DNA reads as TGTGCCAGCAGCGTAGGGGAGGAGACCCAGTACTTC.

The chain couples TRBV7-3 to TRBJ1-1; 7 nucleotides line up with TRBD1. Germline V gene lookup returns CDR1 SGHTA and CDR2 FQGTGA. V was pared by 5 bases and J by 0 bases, with 9 bases of the junction left unmatched. CDR3 length: 16 residues. CDR3 residues: CASSLQGPALNTEAFF. In nucleotides, the CDR3 is TGTGCCAGCAGCCTACAGGGGCCCGCATTGAACACTGAAGCTTTCTTT.

The V and J genes are TRBV18 and TRBJ2-1; D perhaps matches TRBD1 (5 bases). This CDR3 contains 16 residues. Germline V gives CDR1 KGHSH, CDR2 LQKENI. Trimming removed 0 bases from V and 4 bases from J, with 13 bases in between. CDR3: CASSPPSRGWYNEQFF. Written as DNA, the CDR3 is TGTGCCAGCTCACCACCGTCAAGGGGATGGTACAATGAGCAGTTCTTC.

As DNA, the CDR3 is TGTGCCAGTAGTATACGGGGAGGGGCAGTGGCCGAGACCCAGTACTTC. The encoded protein is CASSIRGGAVAETQYF. V and J are TRBV19 and TRBJ2-5, with 7 positions matching TRBD2. V dropped 2 bases and J dropped 5; count of bases not matched to a gene: 11. The CDR3 extends over 16 amino acids. Germline V gene data show CDR1 as LNHDA and CDR2 as SQIVND (reference sequence).

This clone was recorded only once. The rearrangement uses TRBV29-1 and TRBJ1-2; unclear D gene. Looked up from germline, CDR1 is SQVTM and CDR2 is ANQGSEA. This CDR3 comprises 12 residues. Trimming removed 7 bases from V and 11 bases from J, with 20 bases in between. The CDR3 sequence is CSAQTSAAGYTF. In DNA form, the CDR3 reads TGCAGCGCACAGACAAGCGCTGCGGGGTACACCTTC.

The chain joins TRBV7-9 to TRBJ2-2, with 8 bases identical to TRBD2. The length of the CDR3 is 17 residues. Germline CDR1 is SEHNR and CDR2 is FQNEAQ (reference sequence). V was clipped by 2 bases and J by 0 bases; unmatched bases: 5. CDR3: CASSLFRGGSNTGELFF. The CDR3 DNA sequence: TGTGCCAGCAGCTTATTCCGGGGGGGATCGAACACCGGGGAGCTGTTTTTT.

In this sample, this clone turned up once. The chain links TRBV5-6 to TRBJ2-5, with 11 bases that match TRBD1. V lost 5 bases, J lost 11 bases, and 11 bases stayed unmatched. This CDR3 has 14 residues. Germline CDR1 SGHDT, CDR2 YYEEEE. As DNA, the CDR3 is TGTGCCAGCAGTTTCGGACAGGGGGCCGGGGAGCAGTACTTC. It specifies CASSFGQGAGEQYF.

The V call is TRBV18, the J call TRBJ2-2, with 7 bases aligning to TRBD2. Germline CDR1 reads KGHSH; CDR2 reads LQKENI. The CDR3 runs 15 residues. Trimming took 2 bases from V and 6 from J; bases not matched to a gene: 6. CDR3: CASSPMTSRAGELFF. The DNA for the CDR3 is TGTGCCAGCTCACCAATGACTAGCCGGGCCGGGGAGCTGTTTTTT.

This sequence joins TRBV6-1 and TRBJ1-2; TRBD1 agrees at 7 bases. Germline CDR1 is MNHNS and CDR2 is SASEGT. The CDR3 contains 15 residues. The V gene end was trimmed by 0 bases and the J gene end by 4 bases; junction bases not matched to a gene: 5. As DNA, the CDR3 is TGTGCCAGCAGTGAAGCGGCGACAGGGTTCTATGGCTACACCTTC. Its protein is CASSEAATGFYGYTF.

The J gene is TRBJ2-3, the V gene TRBV10-1, with D possibly being TRBD2 (6 bases). Germline V gene data show CDR1 as WNHNN and CDR2 as SYGVQD (reference sequence). V was trimmed by 8 bases and J by 2 bases, leaving 11 bases between them. The CDR3 contains 13 residues. This CDR3 is CASGRTNTDTQYF. DNA of the CDR3: TGCGCCAGCGGGAGGACCAACACAGATACGCAGTATTTT.

The chain is built from TRBV19 and TRBJ2-5, with TRBD2 as a possible D gene (6 bases). Trimming removed 5 bases from V and 4 bases from J, with 17 bases in between. The germline CDR1 and CDR2 sequences are LNHDA and SQIVND (reference sequence). There are 15 residues in the CDR3. CDR3 sequence: CASSGGPRAGETQYF. The CDR3 DNA reads TGTGCCAGTAGTGGTGGACCCAGAGCGGGAGAGACCCAGTACTTC.

The chain combines TRBV28 with TRBJ2-7; D ambiguous. V lost 0 bases, J lost 0 bases, and 9 bases lay in between. The CDR3 is made up of 15 amino acids. CDR1 and CDR2 (germline): MDHEN, SYDVKM. CDR3 nucleotides: TGTGCCAGCAGTTTATGCGGTTTTTGCTCCTACGAGCAGTACTTC. This translates into CASSLCGFCSYEQYF.